This T cell receptor (beta chain) emerged from a study of early T cells in non-severe SARS-CoV-2 infection. For the study at large: The input, bulk RNA from unsorted whole blood, was sequenced, and chains were unpaired. Broader study findings: There was a bias toward anti-spike CD8 responses in VDJdb matching, which missed private and CD4 specificities.

V was clipped by 8 bases and J by 6 bases; unmatched bases: 5. Germline lookup yields CDR1 DFQATT and CDR2 SNEGSKA (reference sequence). This CDR3 comprises 13 residues. In its sample, this clonotype was seen once. The antigen is unknown. Attachment of unique molecular identifiers was made to individual cDNA molecules. TCRdb recomputed calls from the 5' RACE reads with MiXCR, one row per CDR3 protein. The table lists about 59,000 distinct CDR3 sequences, about 13% of them singletons. The source material was whole blood, sampled at baseline. The TCR was taken from an adult who was a healthcare worker with PCR-confirmed SARS-CoV-2 infection or an uninfected control (not recorded which). This chain connects TRBV20-1 to TRBJ2-1, with 12 bases lining up with TRBD2. As DNA, the CDR3 is TGCAGTACCCTAGCGGGGGGGCGCAATGAGCAGTTCTTC. Translation: CSTLAGGRNEQFF.